These T cell receptor beta chains were read from a single sample in a study of immune characterization of retroperitoneal liposarcoma. Each CDR3 protein is one row after TCRdb ran MiXCR on the PCR reads. The sample has more than 9,500 distinct CDR3 sequences, around 24% seen once. Source material: tumor tissue. Receptors originate from a female donor with retroperitoneal liposarcoma. CDR3s include the opening cysteine and the closing phenylalanine or tryptophan. D genes are given only for firm matches. Some rows have no size entry. The others give once, few or many, or a class for an expanded clone.

d_call: TRBD2
j_call: TRBJ2-1
v_call: TRBV12-3/TRBV12-4
clone_size: medium-sized
cdr3_nt: TGTGCCAGCAGTTTGTTGAGCGGGAGAAATGAGCAGTTCTTC
cdr3_aa: CASSLLSGRNEQFF

d_call: TRBD2
j_call: TRBJ2-5
v_call: TRBV6-1
clone_size: many
cdr3_nt: TGTGCCAGCAGGGGACTAGCGGAAGAGACCCAGTACTTC
cdr3_aa: CASRGLAEETQYF

d_call: -
j_call: TRBJ2-2
v_call: TRBV6-1
clone_size: many
cdr3_nt: TGTGCCAGCAGTCAAGGGACCGGGGAGCTGTTTTTT
cdr3_aa: CASSQGTGELFF

d_call: TRBD1
j_call: TRBJ2-1
v_call: TRBV7-2
clone_size: many
cdr3_nt: TGTGCCAGCAGCTCTCCCGGGACAGGGTCAGGCGAGCAGTTCTTC
cdr3_aa: CASSSPGTGSGEQFF

d_call: -
j_call: TRBJ2-1
v_call: TRBV29-1
clone_size: -
cdr3_nt: TGCAGCGTTGGGGTCAATGAGCAGTTCTTC
cdr3_aa: CSVGVNEQFF

d_call: TRBD2
j_call: TRBJ2-4
v_call: TRBV24-1
clone_size: -
cdr3_nt: TGTGCCACCAGTGAACCGGGACTAGCGGGAGGGCAGACCTACAATGAGCAGTACTTC
cdr3_aa: CATSEPGLAGGQTYNEQYF

d_call: -
j_call: TRBJ2-5
v_call: TRBV6-1
clone_size: many
cdr3_nt: TGTGCCAGCTGGGACTCCGTGGGAGAGACCCAGTACTTC
cdr3_aa: CASWDSVGETQYF

d_call: TRBD1
j_call: TRBJ2-2
v_call: TRBV6-1
clone_size: once
cdr3_nt: TGTGCCAGCAGTACGAATGGAATTCCGGGACAGACGAACACCGGGGAGCTGTTTTTT
cdr3_aa: CASSTNGIPGQTNTGELFF

d_call: TRBD2
j_call: TRBJ2-1
v_call: TRBV4-1
clone_size: many
cdr3_nt: TGCGCCAGCAGCCATCTCTTTGGGGAGGGATACAATGAGCAGTTCTTC
cdr3_aa: CASSHLFGEGYNEQFF

d_call: TRBD2
j_call: TRBJ2-7
v_call: TRBV6-1
clone_size: many
cdr3_nt: TGTGCCAGCAGCCCGCTAGCGGGAGGGCTAGATGAGCAGTACTTC
cdr3_aa: CASSPLAGGLDEQYF

d_call: -
j_call: TRBJ2-2
v_call: TRBV6-5
clone_size: -
cdr3_nt: TGTGCCAGCAGTTACTGGGGGGGGCCCGGGGAGCTGTTTTTT
cdr3_aa: CASSYWGGPGELFF

d_call: -
j_call: TRBJ2-3
v_call: TRBV6-6
clone_size: -
cdr3_nt: TGTGCCAGCAGTTCCGGACTCAGCACAGATACGCAGTATTTT
cdr3_aa: CASSSGLSTDTQYF

d_call: TRBD2
j_call: TRBJ2-3
v_call: TRBV12-3/TRBV12-4
clone_size: few
cdr3_nt: TGTGCCAGCAGTTTGGCTAGCGGGAACAAAAATACGCAGTATTTT
cdr3_aa: CASSLASGNKNTQYF

d_call: TRBD1
j_call: TRBJ2-3
v_call: TRBV12-3/TRBV12-4
clone_size: -
cdr3_nt: TGTGCCAGCAGTTTTACAGGGGGCACAGATACGCAGTATTTT
cdr3_aa: CASSFTGGTDTQYF

d_call: -
j_call: TRBJ2-7
v_call: TRBV27
clone_size: many
cdr3_nt: TGTGCCAGCAGTTTGACGGCCAACTCCTACGAGCAGTACTTC
cdr3_aa: CASSLTANSYEQYF

d_call: -
j_call: TRBJ2-1
v_call: TRBV6-1
clone_size: medium-sized
cdr3_nt: TGTGCCAGCAGTGTGCTCGGGGGAGTGGGTGGGGGTGAGCAGTTCTTC
cdr3_aa: CASSVLGGVGGGEQFF

d_call: -
j_call: TRBJ1-6
v_call: TRBV12-3/TRBV12-4
clone_size: few
cdr3_nt: TGTGCCAGCAGTACACAGGGAGCGCGAAATTCACCCCTCCACTTT
cdr3_aa: CASSTQGARNSPLHF

d_call: TRBD2
j_call: TRBJ2-1
v_call: TRBV7-2
clone_size: -
cdr3_nt: TGTGCCAGCAGCTTGAGGCGGGACTACGAGCAGTTCTTC
cdr3_aa: CASSLRRDYEQFF

d_call: -
j_call: TRBJ2-1
v_call: TRBV12-3/TRBV12-4
clone_size: many
cdr3_nt: TGTGCCAGCAGTCAAACGGGTGATTGGCTGTTCTTC
cdr3_aa: CASSQTGDWLFF

d_call: -
j_call: TRBJ2-2
v_call: TRBV6-1
clone_size: -
cdr3_nt: TGTGCCAGCAGCAACCGGGGAGGGGAGCTGTTTTTT
cdr3_aa: CASSNRGGELFF

d_call: -
j_call: TRBJ2-7
v_call: TRBV12-3/TRBV12-4
clone_size: many
cdr3_nt: TGTGCCAGCAGTTCGGGACTCCTCCAGTACTTC
cdr3_aa: CASSSGLLQYF

d_call: TRBD1
j_call: TRBJ2-7
v_call: TRBV6-2/TRBV6-3
clone_size: -
cdr3_nt: TGTGCCAGCACGACAGGGGGGACGGGGGAGCAGTACTTC
cdr3_aa: CASTTGGTGEQYF

d_call: TRBD1
j_call: TRBJ1-2
v_call: TRBV6-5
clone_size: -
cdr3_nt: TGTGCCAGCAGTCAACCGGGACAGGGGGCAGGTGGCTACACCTTC
cdr3_aa: CASSQPGQGAGGYTF

d_call: TRBD1
j_call: TRBJ2-3
v_call: TRBV6-6
clone_size: -
cdr3_nt: TGTGCCAGCCAGGGACAGGCCGGCCGCACAGATACGCAGTATTTT
cdr3_aa: CASQGQAGRTDTQYF

d_call: TRBD2
j_call: TRBJ2-1
v_call: TRBV12-3/TRBV12-4
clone_size: -
cdr3_nt: TGTGCCAGCAGTCCTGGGACTAGCGGGAGTCTGAGGGAGCAGTTCTTC
cdr3_aa: CASSPGTSGSLREQFF

d_call: -
j_call: TRBJ2-3
v_call: TRBV7-2
clone_size: medium-sized
cdr3_nt: TGTGCCAGCAGCCCCATGGTGGGAGATACGCAGTATTTT
cdr3_aa: CASSPMVGDTQYF

d_call: -
j_call: TRBJ2-1
v_call: TRBV7-2
clone_size: few
cdr3_nt: TGTGCCAGCAGCTTGGGCGTCAGCTCCTACAATGAGCAGTTCTTC
cdr3_aa: CASSLGVSSYNEQFF

d_call: -
j_call: TRBJ1-4
v_call: TRBV12-3/TRBV12-4
clone_size: many
cdr3_nt: TGTGCCAGCAGTTTGGAAAATGAAAAACTGTTTTTT
cdr3_aa: CASSLENEKLFF

d_call: TRBD2
j_call: TRBJ2-3
v_call: TRBV12-3/TRBV12-4
clone_size: few
cdr3_nt: TGTGCCAGCAGTTTTGGACTAGCGATATTTAAACCTGGCACAGATACGCAGTATTTT
cdr3_aa: CASSFGLAIFKPGTDTQYF

d_call: -
j_call: TRBJ2-2
v_call: TRBV6-5
clone_size: -
cdr3_nt: TGTGCCAGCAGTTACGGCTCGGGATCGCTAAACACCGGGGAGCTGTTTTTT
cdr3_aa: CASSYGSGSLNTGELFF

d_call: -
j_call: TRBJ2-3
v_call: TRBV11-3
clone_size: -
cdr3_nt: TGTGCCAGCAGTCCCGGACAGAGTTACACAGATACGCAGTATTTT
cdr3_aa: CASSPGQSYTDTQYF

d_call: -
j_call: TRBJ2-5
v_call: TRBV12-3/TRBV12-4
clone_size: many
cdr3_nt: TGTGCCAGCAGTTCCTACATAGCCGGGGGTCAGTACTTC
cdr3_aa: CASSSYIAGGQYF

d_call: -
j_call: TRBJ2-3
v_call: TRBV6-1
clone_size: many
cdr3_nt: TGTGCCAGCAGTGAATCCCGTAGGACAGATACGCAGTATTTT
cdr3_aa: CASSESRRTDTQYF

d_call: -
j_call: TRBJ2-7
v_call: TRBV27
clone_size: -
cdr3_nt: TGTGCCAGCAGTTTGCGGATCTTGGGCGAGCAGTACTTC
cdr3_aa: CASSLRILGEQYF

d_call: -
j_call: TRBJ2-1
v_call: TRBV7-3
clone_size: medium-sized
cdr3_nt: TGTGCCAGCAGCTTAATAGGGGCCGATGAGCAGTTCTTC
cdr3_aa: CASSLIGADEQFF

d_call: TRBD2
j_call: TRBJ2-1
v_call: TRBV12-3/TRBV12-4
clone_size: medium-sized
cdr3_nt: TGTGCCAGCAGTTTCATAACTAGCGGCTACAATGAGCAGTTCTTC
cdr3_aa: CASSFITSGYNEQFF

d_call: TRBD2
j_call: TRBJ2-1
v_call: TRBV24-1
clone_size: few
cdr3_nt: TGTGCCACCAGTGATTTGCCGTTTGGGTTTACTAGCGGGGCTAACAATGAGCAGTTCTTC
cdr3_aa: CATSDLPFGFTSGANNEQFF

d_call: TRBD1
j_call: TRBJ1-4
v_call: TRBV12-3/TRBV12-4
clone_size: many
cdr3_nt: TGTGCCAGCAGTTTGGGACAGGCACCTAATGAAAAACTGTTTTTT
cdr3_aa: CASSLGQAPNEKLFF

d_call: -
j_call: TRBJ2-2
v_call: TRBV6-1
clone_size: few
cdr3_nt: TGTGCCAGCAGTGAAAACACTCATCCCGGGGAGCTGTTTTTT
cdr3_aa: CASSENTHPGELFF

d_call: -
j_call: TRBJ2-4
v_call: TRBV7-8
clone_size: many
cdr3_nt: TGTGCCAGCAGCTTAGCGTTGGGAAGCTACAATGAGCAGTACTTC
cdr3_aa: CASSLALGSYNEQYF

d_call: -
j_call: TRBJ2-7
v_call: TRBV11-3
clone_size: few
cdr3_nt: TGTGCCAGCAGCTCCCCCGGGCGGGGGCCTACCTACGAGCAGTACTTC
cdr3_aa: CASSSPGRGPTYEQYF

d_call: -
j_call: TRBJ2-2
v_call: TRBV7-2
clone_size: few
cdr3_nt: TGTGCCAGCAGTCCCTCTGACACCGGGGAGCTGTTTTTT
cdr3_aa: CASSPSDTGELFF

d_call: -
j_call: TRBJ2-7
v_call: TRBV15
clone_size: few
cdr3_nt: TGTGCCACCAGCTCCCGCCCAGACGAGCAGTACTTC
cdr3_aa: CATSSRPDEQYF

d_call: TRBD2
j_call: TRBJ2-1
v_call: TRBV6-1
clone_size: few
cdr3_nt: TGTGCCAGCAGTTCGGGGGGGCTTGCCTACGAGCAGTTCTTC
cdr3_aa: CASSSGGLAYEQFF

d_call: TRBD2
j_call: TRBJ2-7
v_call: TRBV6-6
clone_size: once
cdr3_nt: TGTGCCACCAGTGGACTAGCGGGAGAGGGCAATGAGCAGTACTTC
cdr3_aa: CATSGLAGEGNEQYF

d_call: TRBD1
j_call: TRBJ1-6
v_call: TRBV10-2
clone_size: -
cdr3_nt: TGCGCCAGCAGTGCACCAGGGGGGAATTCCTATAATTCACCCCTCCACTTT
cdr3_aa: CASSAPGGNSYNSPLHF

d_call: TRBD2
j_call: TRBJ2-5
v_call: TRBV7-8
clone_size: large
cdr3_nt: TGTGCCAGCAGCTTAAGCGTGGAAACGGGGGGGGTCCAGTACTTC
cdr3_aa: CASSLSVETGGVQYF

d_call: TRBD2
j_call: TRBJ2-7
v_call: TRBV6-1
clone_size: -
cdr3_nt: TGTGCCAGCAGTTACGATAGCGGGAGTATAAATGAGCAGTACTTC
cdr3_aa: CASSYDSGSINEQYF

d_call: -
j_call: TRBJ1-2
v_call: TRBV6-1
clone_size: -
cdr3_nt: TGTGCCAGCAGACCCGATGGGACTACGGGCTATGGCTACACCTTC
cdr3_aa: CASRPDGTTGYGYTF